This TCR beta chain was found in a study of spatial heterogeneity in lung cancer. Time point in this sample: sample taken at primary tumor resection. No cells were sorted before sequencing. The whole RNA sequenced was extracted from tumor, nontumor lung or frozen PBMC. Each TCR cDNA molecule carried a unique molecular identifier. TCRdb reprocessed the 5' RACE reads with MiXCR, giving one entry per CDR3 protein. The table shows approximately 11,000 distinct CDR3 sequences, with 5.5% to 8% occurring only once. The receptor was derived from a male donor with early-stage non-small cell lung cancer. Sequencing used normal lung tissue next to the tumor, obtained at surgery.

The CDR3 DNA sequence: TGTGCCAGCAGCTTAGGACAGGGTGGTGAAAAACTGTTTTTT. This codes for CASSLGQGGEKLFF. The chain has TRBV7-9 and TRBJ1-4; 7 nucleotides line up with TRBD1. This CDR3 has 14 residues. Germline-derived CDR1 and CDR2 are SEHNR and FQNEAQ (reference sequence). V dropped 1 base and J dropped 7; count of bases not matched to a gene: 3.